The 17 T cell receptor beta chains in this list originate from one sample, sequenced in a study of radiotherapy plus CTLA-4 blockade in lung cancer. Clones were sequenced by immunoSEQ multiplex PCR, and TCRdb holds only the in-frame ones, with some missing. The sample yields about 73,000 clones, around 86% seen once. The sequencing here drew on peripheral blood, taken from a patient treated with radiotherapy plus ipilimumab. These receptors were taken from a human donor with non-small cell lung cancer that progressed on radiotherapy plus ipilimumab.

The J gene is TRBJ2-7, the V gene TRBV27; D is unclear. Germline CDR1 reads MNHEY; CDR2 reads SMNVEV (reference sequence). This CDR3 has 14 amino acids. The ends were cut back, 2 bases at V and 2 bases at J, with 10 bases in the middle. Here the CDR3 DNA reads TGTGCCAGCAGTTTAGGGCAGGCAGCCTACGAGCAGTACTTC. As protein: CASSLGQAAYEQYF.

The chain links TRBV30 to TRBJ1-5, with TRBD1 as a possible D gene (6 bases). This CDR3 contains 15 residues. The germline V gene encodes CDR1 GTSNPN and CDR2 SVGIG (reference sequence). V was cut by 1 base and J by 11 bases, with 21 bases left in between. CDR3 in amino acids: CAWSAIYRARGAQHF. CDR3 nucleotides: TGTGCCTGGAGTGCAATCTACAGGGCGCGTGGGGCCCAGCATTTT.

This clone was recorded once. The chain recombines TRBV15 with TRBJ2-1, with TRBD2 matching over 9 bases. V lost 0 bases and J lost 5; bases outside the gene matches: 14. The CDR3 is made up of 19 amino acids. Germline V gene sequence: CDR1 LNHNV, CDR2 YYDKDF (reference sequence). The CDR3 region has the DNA TGTGCCACCAGCAGAGATCTTAGGACTAGCGCTCCTGGGAACAATGAGCAGTTCTTC. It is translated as CATSRDLRTSAPGNNEQFF.

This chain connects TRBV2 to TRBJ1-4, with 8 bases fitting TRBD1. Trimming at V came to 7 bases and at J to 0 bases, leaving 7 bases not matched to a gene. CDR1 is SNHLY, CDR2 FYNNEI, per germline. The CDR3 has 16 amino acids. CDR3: CASTKDRATTNEKLFF. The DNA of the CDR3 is TGTGCCAGCACCAAGGACAGGGCGACAACTAATGAAAAACTGTTTTTT.

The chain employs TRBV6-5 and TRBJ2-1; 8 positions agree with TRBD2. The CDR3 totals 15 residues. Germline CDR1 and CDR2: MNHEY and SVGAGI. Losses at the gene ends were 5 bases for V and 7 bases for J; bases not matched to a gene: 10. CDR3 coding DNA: TGTGCCAGCAGTACACCGGGACTAGGGGCAAATGAGCAGTTCTTC. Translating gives CASSTPGLGANEQFF.

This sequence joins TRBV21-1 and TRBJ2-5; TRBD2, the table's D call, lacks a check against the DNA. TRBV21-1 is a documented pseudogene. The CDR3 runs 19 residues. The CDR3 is CASSKKAIAGAGDQETQYF. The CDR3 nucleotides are TGTGCCAGCAGCAAAAAGGCGATAGCGGGAGCTGGGGACCAAGAGACCCAGTACTTC.

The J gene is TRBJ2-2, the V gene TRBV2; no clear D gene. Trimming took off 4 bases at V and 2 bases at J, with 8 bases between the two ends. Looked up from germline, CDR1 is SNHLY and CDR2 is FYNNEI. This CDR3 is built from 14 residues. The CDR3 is CASSAGSNTGELFF. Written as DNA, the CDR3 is TGTGCCAGCAGTGCGGGCAGTAACACCGGGGAGCTGTTTTTT.

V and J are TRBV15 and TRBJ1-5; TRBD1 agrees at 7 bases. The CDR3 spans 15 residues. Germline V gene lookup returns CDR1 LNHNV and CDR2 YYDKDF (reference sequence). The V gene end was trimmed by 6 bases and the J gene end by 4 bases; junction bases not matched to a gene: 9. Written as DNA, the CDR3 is TGTGCCACCAGTAGGGGGGACAGACCAAATCAGCCCCAGCATTTT. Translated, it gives CATSRGDRPNQPQHF.

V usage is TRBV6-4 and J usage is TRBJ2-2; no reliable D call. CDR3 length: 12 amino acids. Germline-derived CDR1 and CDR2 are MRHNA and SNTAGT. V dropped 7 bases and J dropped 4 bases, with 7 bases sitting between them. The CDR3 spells CASKSSTGELFF. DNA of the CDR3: TGTGCCAGCAAATCGAGCACCGGGGAGCTGTTTTTT.

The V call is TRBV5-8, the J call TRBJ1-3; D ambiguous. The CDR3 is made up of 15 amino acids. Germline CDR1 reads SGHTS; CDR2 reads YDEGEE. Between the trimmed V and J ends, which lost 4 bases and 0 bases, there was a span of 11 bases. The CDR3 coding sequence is TGTGCCAGCAGCCCCGGGTGGAACTCTGGAAACACCATATATTTT. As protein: CASSPGWNSGNTIYF.

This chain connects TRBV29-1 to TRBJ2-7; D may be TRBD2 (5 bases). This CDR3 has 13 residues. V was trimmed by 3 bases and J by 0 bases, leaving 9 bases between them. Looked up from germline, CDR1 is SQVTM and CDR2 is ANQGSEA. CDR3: CSVDGIDSYEQYF. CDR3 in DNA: TGCAGCGTTGACGGGATAGACTCCTACGAGCAGTACTTC.

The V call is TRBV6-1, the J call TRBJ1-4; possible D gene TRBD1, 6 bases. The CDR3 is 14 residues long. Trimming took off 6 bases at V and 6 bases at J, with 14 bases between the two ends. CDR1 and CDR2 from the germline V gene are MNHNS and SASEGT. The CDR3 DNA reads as TGTGCCAGCAGCAGGGGCTTTACGGATGAAAAACTGTTTTTT. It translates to CASSRGFTDEKLFF.

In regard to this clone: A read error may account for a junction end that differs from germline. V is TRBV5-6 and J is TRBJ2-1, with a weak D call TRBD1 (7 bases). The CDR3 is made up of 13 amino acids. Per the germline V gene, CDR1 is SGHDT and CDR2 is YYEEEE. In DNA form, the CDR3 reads TGTGCCAGCAGATTGGCAGGGGGGTCTGAGCAGTTCTTC. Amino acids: CASRLAGGSEQFF.

CDR3 bases: TGCGCCAGCACCTCAGGGACAGGCTACTCTGGGGCCAACGTCCTGACTTTC. Its translation: CASTSGTGYSGANVLTF. The chain joins TRBV5-1 to TRBJ2-6; 8 nucleotides agree with TRBD1. Trimming cost V 6 bases and J 0 bases; bases outside gene matches: 8. CDR3 length equals 17 residues. Germline CDR1 reads SGHRS; CDR2 reads YFSETQ.

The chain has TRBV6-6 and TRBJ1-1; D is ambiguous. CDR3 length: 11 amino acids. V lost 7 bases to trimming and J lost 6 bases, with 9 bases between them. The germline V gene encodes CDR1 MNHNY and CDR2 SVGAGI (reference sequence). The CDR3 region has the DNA TGTGCCAGCAATGGGAGGCCTGAAGCTTTCTTT. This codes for CASNGRPEAFF.

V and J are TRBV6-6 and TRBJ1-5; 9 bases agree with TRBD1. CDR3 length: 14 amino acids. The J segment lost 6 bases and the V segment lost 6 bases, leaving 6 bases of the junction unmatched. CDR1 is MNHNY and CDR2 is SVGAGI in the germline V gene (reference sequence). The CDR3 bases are TGTGCCAGCAGCACAGGGACAGGGACTCAGCCCCAGCATTTT. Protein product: CASSTGTGTQPQHF.

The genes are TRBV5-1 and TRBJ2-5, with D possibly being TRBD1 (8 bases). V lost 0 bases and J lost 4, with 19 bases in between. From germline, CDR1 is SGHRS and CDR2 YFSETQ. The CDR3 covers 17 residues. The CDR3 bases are TGCGCCAGCAGCTTGGGACAGGGGAGGGGTAGCGGAGAGACCCAGTACTTC. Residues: CASSLGQGRGSGETQYF. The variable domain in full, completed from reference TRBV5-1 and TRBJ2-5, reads KAGVTQTPRYLIKTRGQQVTLSCSPISGHRSVSWYQQTPGQGLQFLFEYFSETQRNKGNFPGRFSGRQFSNSRSEMNVSTLELGDSALYLCASSLGQGRGSGETQYFGPGTRLLVL.